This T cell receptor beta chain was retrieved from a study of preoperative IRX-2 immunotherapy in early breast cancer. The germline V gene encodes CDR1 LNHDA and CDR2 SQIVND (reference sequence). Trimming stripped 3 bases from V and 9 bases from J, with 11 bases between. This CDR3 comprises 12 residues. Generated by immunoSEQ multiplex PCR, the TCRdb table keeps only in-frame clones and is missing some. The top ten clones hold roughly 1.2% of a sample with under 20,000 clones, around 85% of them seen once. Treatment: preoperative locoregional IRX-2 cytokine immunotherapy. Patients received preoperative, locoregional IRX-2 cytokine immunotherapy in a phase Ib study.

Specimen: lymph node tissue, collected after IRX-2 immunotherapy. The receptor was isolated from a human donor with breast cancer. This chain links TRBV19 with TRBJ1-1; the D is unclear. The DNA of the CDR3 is TGTGCCAGTAGTATGTTACCGGGGAAAGCTTTCTTT. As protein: CASSMLPGKAFF.